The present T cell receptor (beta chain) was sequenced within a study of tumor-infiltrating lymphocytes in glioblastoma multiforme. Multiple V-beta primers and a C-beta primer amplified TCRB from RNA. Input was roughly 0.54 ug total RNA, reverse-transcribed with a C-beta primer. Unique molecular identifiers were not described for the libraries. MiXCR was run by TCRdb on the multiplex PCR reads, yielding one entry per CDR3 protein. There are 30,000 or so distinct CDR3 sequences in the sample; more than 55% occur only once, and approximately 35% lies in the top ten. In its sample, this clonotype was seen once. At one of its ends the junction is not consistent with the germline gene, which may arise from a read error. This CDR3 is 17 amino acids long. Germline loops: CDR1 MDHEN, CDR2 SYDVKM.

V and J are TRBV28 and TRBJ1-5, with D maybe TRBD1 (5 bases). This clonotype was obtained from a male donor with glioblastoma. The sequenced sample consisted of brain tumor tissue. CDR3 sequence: CASSLPPGGAGNQLQHF. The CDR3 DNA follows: TGTGCCAGCAGTCTGCCGCCGGGTGGGGCCGGGAACCAGCTCCAGCATTTT.